This T cell receptor (beta chain) was captured by sequencing in a study of blood T cell repertoires in COVID-19. Study summary: Acute and convalescent COVID-19 specimens originated in the United States, Italy and Spain. PBMCs, B-cell-depleted T cells, or T cells were the source of the cDNA or gDNA that made up the material.

The CDR3 is made up of 16 amino acids. Germline CDR1 reads SGHAT; CDR2 reads FQDESV (reference sequence). Losses at the gene ends were 5 bases for V and 0 bases for J; bases not matched to a gene: 2. Per the study methods: Reference gene primer amplification gave estimated nucleated cell counts. Data came from immunoSEQ multiplex PCR; TCRdb stores just in-frame clones and leaves some out. The V and J calls and clone size were taken over from that table, and D and trimming were inferred from the DNA. The sample lists around 160,000 clones, roughly 90% occurring once. Participants had their cohort set by participant-reported clinical history.

This TCR came from a woman aged 30 to 39 with acute COVID-19. Sequencing was performed on PBMCs or T cells enriched from blood (not recorded which). This chain joins TRBV11-1 and TRBJ2-6; 9 bases fit TRBD1. CDR3 loop: CASSDRGSSGANVLTF. CDR3 DNA: TGTGCCAGCAGCGACAGGGGGAGCTCTGGGGCCAACGTCCTGACTTTC. The entire variable domain, with the rest obtained from reference TRBV11-1 and TRBJ2-6, is as follows: EAEVAQSPRYKITEKSQAVAFWCDPISGHATLYWYRQILGQGPELLVQFQDESVVDDSQLPKDRFSAERLKGVDSTLKIQPAELGDSAMYLCASSDRGSSGANVLTFGAGSRLTVL.